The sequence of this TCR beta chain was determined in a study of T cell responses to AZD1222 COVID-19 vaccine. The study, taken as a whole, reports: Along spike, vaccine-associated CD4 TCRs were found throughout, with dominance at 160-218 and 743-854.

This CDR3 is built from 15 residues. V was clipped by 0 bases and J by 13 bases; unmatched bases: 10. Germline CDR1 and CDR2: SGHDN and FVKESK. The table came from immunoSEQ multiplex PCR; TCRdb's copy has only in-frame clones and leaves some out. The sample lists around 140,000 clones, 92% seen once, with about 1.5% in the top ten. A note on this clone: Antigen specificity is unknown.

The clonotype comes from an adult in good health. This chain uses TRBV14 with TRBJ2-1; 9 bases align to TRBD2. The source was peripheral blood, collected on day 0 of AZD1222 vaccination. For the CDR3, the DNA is TGTGCCAGCAGCCAAGATGGTAGGGCTAGCGGGATCCAGTTCTTC. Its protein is CASSQDGRASGIQFF.